These T cell receptor beta chains were read from a single sample in a study of T cell responses to AZD1222 COVID-19 vaccine. Libraries were prepared by immunoSEQ multiplex PCR; TCRdb keeps only in-frame clonotypes and omits some of them. In the table there are roughly 250,000 clones, 90% to 95% of which are singletons. Sample: peripheral blood, taken on day 0 of AZD1222 vaccination. Receptors originate from an adult in good health. Each CDR3 is given with its conserved first and last residue. The order of the fields is J gene, V gene, D gene, clone size, CDR3 protein, CDR3 DNA. A D gene is named only where the DNA matches it firmly. The size entry is marked missing in some rows and otherwise reads once, few, many or a size class.

J: TRBJ1-4
V: TRBV9
D: NA
size: NA
CDR3: CASSAGGFTNEKLFF
DNA: TGTGCCAGCAGCGCGGGGGGGTTCACTAATGAAAAACTGTTTTTT

J: TRBJ2-7
V: TRBV5-6
D: NA
size: few
CDR3: CASSFGRPSSYEQYF
DNA: TGTGCCAGCAGCTTCGGACGGCCAAGCTCCTACGAGCAGTACTTC

J: TRBJ2-1
V: TRBV5-1
D: TRBD1
size: NA
CDR3: CASSLGGGQTSYNEQFF
DNA: TGCGCCAGCAGCTTGGGAGGGGGCCAGACCTCCTACAATGAGCAGTTCTTC

J: TRBJ2-7
V: TRBV19
D: TRBD2
size: NA
CDR3: CASSKGLAGYQQYF
DNA: TGTGCCAGTAGTAAGGGACTAGCGGGATACCAGCAGTACTTC

J: TRBJ1-1
V: TRBV18
D: NA
size: NA
CDR3: CASSPKEGTEAFF
DNA: TGTGCCAGCTCACCAAAGGAAGGCACTGAAGCTTTCTTT

J: TRBJ1-2
V: TRBV6-2/TRBV6-3
D: TRBD1
size: NA
CDR3: CASSYPRTGGGPNYGYTF
DNA: TGTGCCAGCAGTTACCCTAGGACAGGGGGCGGCCCTAACTATGGCTACACCTTC

J: TRBJ1-1
V: TRBV28
D: NA
size: NA
CDR3: CASSSFTLAKEAFF
DNA: TGTGCCAGCAGCTCCTTCACCCTGGCGAAGGAAGCTTTCTTT

J: TRBJ2-6
V: TRBV4-1
D: TRBD1
size: NA
CDR3: CASSQPGQGSGANVLTF
DNA: TGCGCCAGCAGCCAACCGGGACAGGGCTCTGGGGCCAACGTCCTGACTTTC

J: TRBJ1-5
V: TRBV7-9
D: TRBD1
size: NA
CDR3: CASSLSGQGLRPQHF
DNA: TGTGCCAGCAGCTTATCCGGACAGGGGTTGAGGCCCCAGCATTTT

J: TRBJ1-5
V: TRBV5-6
D: TRBD1
size: NA
CDR3: CASSSTPQGNQPQHF
DNA: TGTGCCAGCAGCTCAACTCCACAGGGGAATCAGCCCCAGCATTTT

J: TRBJ2-7
V: TRBV23-1
D: NA
size: NA
CDR3: CASTTGFWPHSYEQYF
DNA: TGCGCCAGCACTACAGGTTTCTGGCCCCACTCCTACGAGCAGTACTTC

J: TRBJ1-2
V: TRBV6-5
D: NA
size: NA
CDR3: CASTAGVGSGYTF
DNA: TGTGCCAGCACCGCGGGGGTCGGCAGTGGCTACACCTTC

J: TRBJ2-7
V: TRBV9
D: TRBD1
size: NA
CDR3: CASSVGQGVNYEQYF
DNA: TGTGCCAGCAGCGTCGGACAGGGGGTAAACTACGAGCAGTACTTC

J: TRBJ2-1
V: TRBV19
D: TRBD1
size: NA
CDR3: CASSTDPRQGAVGQFF
DNA: TGTGCCAGTAGTACAGACCCGAGACAGGGGGCGGTGGGGCAGTTCTTC

J: TRBJ1-5
V: TRBV19
D: NA
size: NA
CDR3: CASSIQDRIYGPQHF
DNA: TGTGCCAGTAGTATTCAGGACCGAATTTATGGGCCCCAGCATTTT

J: TRBJ1-4
V: TRBV27
D: NA
size: NA
CDR3: CASSLSYRVVEKLFF
DNA: TGTGCCAGCAGTTTATCATACAGGGTGGTGGAAAAACTGTTTTTT

J: TRBJ1-5
V: TRBV9
D: NA
size: few
CDR3: CASSVDGSNQPQHF
DNA: TGTGCCAGCAGCGTAGACGGAAGCAATCAGCCCCAGCATTTT

J: TRBJ2-1
V: TRBV18
D: NA
size: NA
CDR3: CASSEDGFLYNEQFF
DNA: TGTGCCAGCTCAGAGGATGGATTCCTATACAATGAGCAGTTCTTC

J: TRBJ2-2
V: TRBV24-1
D: NA
size: NA
CDR3: CATSDLGSLNTGELFF
DNA: TGTGCCACCAGTGATTTGGGCAGTCTGAACACCGGGGAGCTGTTTTTT

J: TRBJ2-7
V: TRBV7-2
D: TRBD2
size: NA
CDR3: CASSFETSGTYEQYF
DNA: TGTGCCAGCAGCTTCGAGACTAGCGGGACCTACGAGCAGTACTTC

J: TRBJ1-2
V: TRBV3-1/TRBV3-2
D: TRBD1
size: NA
CDR3: CASSRGGGYTF
DNA: TGTGCCAGCAGCAGAGGGGGCGGCTACACCTTC

J: TRBJ2-7
V: TRBV19
D: NA
size: NA
CDR3: CASSSGLTTYEQYF
DNA: TGTGCCAGTAGTAGCGGACTAACCACCTACGAGCAGTACTTC

J: TRBJ2-3
V: TRBV2
D: NA
size: NA
CDR3: CASSLGTDTQYF
DNA: TGTGCCAGCAGTTTAGGGACAGATACGCAGTATTTT

J: TRBJ2-5
V: TRBV15
D: NA
size: few
CDR3: CATRSQGLQETQYF
DNA: TGTGCCACCAGAAGTCAGGGGCTTCAAGAGACCCAGTACTTC

J: TRBJ2-7
V: TRBV3-1/TRBV3-2
D: TRBD2
size: NA
CDR3: CASSQGPSPSGSRSYEQYF
DNA: TGTGCCAGCAGCCAAGGCCCCTCCCCTAGCGGGAGCCGATCCTACGAGCAGTACTTC

J: TRBJ1-6
V: TRBV3-1/TRBV3-2
D: NA
size: NA
CDR3: CASSSPRSPLHF
DNA: TGTGCCAGCAGCTCCCCCCGGTCACCCCTCCACTTT

J: TRBJ2-5
V: TRBV19
D: TRBD1
size: NA
CDR3: CASRKNTGANQETQYF
DNA: TGTGCCAGTAGGAAGAACACAGGGGCGAACCAAGAGACCCAGTACTTC